This T cell receptor (beta chain) was observed in a study of T cells in localized non-small cell lung cancer. Overall study results and limits: In uninvolved adjacent lung, T cell clonality reached its highest value, exceeding tumor.

A single count supports this clone. Its matching antigen is unknown. The ends were cut back, 1 base at V and 2 bases at J, with 5 bases in the middle. The CDR3 contains 13 residues. Germline CDR1 is GTSNPN and CDR2 is SVGIG (reference sequence). The table came from immunoSEQ multiplex PCR; TCRdb's copy has only in-frame clones and leaves some out. The data hold 34,000 or so clones, with 93% observed a single time. The chain combines TRBV30 with TRBJ2-2; no definite D call. The sequenced sample was peripheral blood, obtained before any cancer treatment. The source of this sequence is a female donor older than 55 with stage I lung adenocarcinoma. This chain's CDR3 is CAWSGGNTGELFF. DNA of the CDR3: TGTGCCTGGAGTGGCGGTAACACCGGGGAGCTGTTTTTT. Using reference TRBV30 and TRBJ2-2 for the parts outside the CDR3, the full variable domain is SQTIHQWPATLVQPVGSPLSLECTVEGTSNPNLYWYRQAAGRGLQLLFYSVGIGQISSEVPQNLSASRPQDRQFILSSKKLLLSDSGFYLCAWSGGNTGELFFGEGSRLTVL.